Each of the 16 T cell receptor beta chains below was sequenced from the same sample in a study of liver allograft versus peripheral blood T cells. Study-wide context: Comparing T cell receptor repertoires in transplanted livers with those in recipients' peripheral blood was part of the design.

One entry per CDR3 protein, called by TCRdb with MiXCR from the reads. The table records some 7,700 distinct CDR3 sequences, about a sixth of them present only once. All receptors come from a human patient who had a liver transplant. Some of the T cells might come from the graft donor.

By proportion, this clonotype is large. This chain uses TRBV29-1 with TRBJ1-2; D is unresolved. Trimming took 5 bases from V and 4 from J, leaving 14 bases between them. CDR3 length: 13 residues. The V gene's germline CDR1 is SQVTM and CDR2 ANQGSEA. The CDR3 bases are TGCAGCGTTTTCGGCCTCCCGGGCTATGGCTACACCTTC. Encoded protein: CSVFGLPGYGYTF. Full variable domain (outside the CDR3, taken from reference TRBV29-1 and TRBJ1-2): SAVISQKPSRDICQRGTSLTIQCQVDSQVTMMFWYRQQPGQSLTLIATANQGSEATYESGFVIDKFPISRPNLTFSTLTVSNMSPEDSSIYLCSVFGLPGYGYTFGSGTRLTVV.

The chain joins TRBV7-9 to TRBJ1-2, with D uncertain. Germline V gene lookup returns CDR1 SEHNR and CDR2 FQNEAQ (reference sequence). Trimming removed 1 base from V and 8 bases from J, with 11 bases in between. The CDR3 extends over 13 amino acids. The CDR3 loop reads CASSLGRNSGYTF. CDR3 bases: TGTGCCAGCAGCTTAGGGAGGAATTCCGGCTACACCTTC.

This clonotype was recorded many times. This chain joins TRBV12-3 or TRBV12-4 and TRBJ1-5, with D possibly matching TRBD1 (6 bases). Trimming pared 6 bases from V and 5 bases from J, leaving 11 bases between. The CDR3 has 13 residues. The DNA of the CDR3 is TGTGCCAGCAGCATACAGGGATATCAGCCCCAGCATTTT. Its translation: CASSIQGYQPQHF.

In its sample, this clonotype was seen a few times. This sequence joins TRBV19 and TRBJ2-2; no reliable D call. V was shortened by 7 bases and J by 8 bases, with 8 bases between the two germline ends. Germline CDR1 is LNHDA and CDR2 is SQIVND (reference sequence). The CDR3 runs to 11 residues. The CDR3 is CASIQGGELFF. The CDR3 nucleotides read TGTGCCAGTATTCAAGGGGGGGAGCTGTTTTTT.

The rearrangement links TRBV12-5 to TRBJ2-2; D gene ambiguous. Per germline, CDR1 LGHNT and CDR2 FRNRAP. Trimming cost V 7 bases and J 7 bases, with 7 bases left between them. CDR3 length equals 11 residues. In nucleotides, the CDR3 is TGTGCTAGTGCCCTTCACGGGGAGCTGTTTTTT. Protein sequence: CASALHGELFF.

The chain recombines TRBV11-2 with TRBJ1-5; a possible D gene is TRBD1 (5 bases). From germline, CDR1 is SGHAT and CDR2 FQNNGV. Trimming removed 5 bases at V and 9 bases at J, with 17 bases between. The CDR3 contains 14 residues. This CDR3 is CASSAGTARAPQHF. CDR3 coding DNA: TGTGCCAGCAGCGCCGGGACCGCGCGGGCGCCCCAGCATTTT.

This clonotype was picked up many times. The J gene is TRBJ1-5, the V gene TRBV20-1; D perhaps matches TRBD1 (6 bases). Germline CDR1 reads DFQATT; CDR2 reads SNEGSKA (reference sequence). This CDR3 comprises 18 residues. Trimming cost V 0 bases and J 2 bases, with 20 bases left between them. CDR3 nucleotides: TGCAGTGCTAGAGATGAAACAGGGTTTTATAGTGGCAATCAGCCCCAGCATTTT. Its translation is CSARDETGFYSGNQPQHF.

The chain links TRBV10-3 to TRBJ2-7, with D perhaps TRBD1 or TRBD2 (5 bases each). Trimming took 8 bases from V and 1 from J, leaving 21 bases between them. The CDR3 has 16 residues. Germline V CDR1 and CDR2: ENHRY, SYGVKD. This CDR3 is CAIGDPQASWSYEQYF. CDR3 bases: TGTGCCATCGGGGACCCTCAGGCCTCCTGGTCCTACGAGCAGTACTTC.

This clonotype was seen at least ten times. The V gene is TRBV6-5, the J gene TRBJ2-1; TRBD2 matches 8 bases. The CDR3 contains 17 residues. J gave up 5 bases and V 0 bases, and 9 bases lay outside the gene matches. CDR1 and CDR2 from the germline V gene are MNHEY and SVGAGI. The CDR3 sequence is CASSYSVVAGKNNEQFF. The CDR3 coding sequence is TGTGCCAGCAGTTACTCGGTAGTAGCGGGGAAAAACAATGAGCAGTTCTTC.

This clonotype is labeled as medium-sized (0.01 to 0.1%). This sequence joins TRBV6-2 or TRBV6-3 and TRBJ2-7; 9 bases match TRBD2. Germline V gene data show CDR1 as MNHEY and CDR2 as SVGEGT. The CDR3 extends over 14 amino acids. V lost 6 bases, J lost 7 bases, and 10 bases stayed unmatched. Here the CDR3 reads CASRRSGGQGEQYF. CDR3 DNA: TGTGCCAGCAGACGAAGCGGGGGGCAGGGGGAGCAGTACTTC.

The CDR3, as DNA: TGTGCCAGCAGCCAAGATTCCGAGACAGGGACCATGAACACTGAAGCTTTCTTT. It is translated as CASSQDSETGTMNTEAFF. The chain couples TRBV3-1 to TRBJ1-1; 7 nucleotides line up with TRBD1. There are 18 residues in the CDR3. Per the germline V gene, CDR1 is LGHDT and CDR2 is YNNKEL (reference sequence). V shed 0 bases and J 0 bases; nucleotides not matched to a gene: 10.

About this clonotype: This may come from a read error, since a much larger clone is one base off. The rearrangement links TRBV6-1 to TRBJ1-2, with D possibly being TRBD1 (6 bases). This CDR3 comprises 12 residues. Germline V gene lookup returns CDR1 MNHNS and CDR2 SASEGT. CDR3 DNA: TGTGTCACCTCGGACAGAAACTATGGCTACACCTTC. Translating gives CVTSDRNYGYTF.

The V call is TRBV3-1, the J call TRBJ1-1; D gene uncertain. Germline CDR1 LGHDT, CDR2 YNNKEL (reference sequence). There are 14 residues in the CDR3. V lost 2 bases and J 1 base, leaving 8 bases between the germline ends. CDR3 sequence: CASSQRAENTEAFF. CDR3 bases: TGTGCCAGCAGCCAAAGGGCGGAGAACACTGAAGCTTTCTTT.

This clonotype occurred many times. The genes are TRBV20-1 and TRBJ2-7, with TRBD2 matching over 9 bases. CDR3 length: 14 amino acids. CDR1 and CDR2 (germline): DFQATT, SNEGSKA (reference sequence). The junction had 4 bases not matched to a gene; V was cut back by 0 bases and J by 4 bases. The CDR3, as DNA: TGCAGTGCTAGAGATCCTCTAGCGGGGTACGAGCAGTACTTC. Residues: CSARDPLAGYEQYF.

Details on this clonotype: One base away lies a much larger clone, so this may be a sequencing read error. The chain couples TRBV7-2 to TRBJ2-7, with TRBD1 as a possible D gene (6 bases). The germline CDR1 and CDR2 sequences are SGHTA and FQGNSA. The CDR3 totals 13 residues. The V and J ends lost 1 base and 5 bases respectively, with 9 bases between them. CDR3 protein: CASSLEKGDEQYF. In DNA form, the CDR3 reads TGTGCCAGCAGCTTAGAGAAGGGGGACGAGCAGTACTTC.

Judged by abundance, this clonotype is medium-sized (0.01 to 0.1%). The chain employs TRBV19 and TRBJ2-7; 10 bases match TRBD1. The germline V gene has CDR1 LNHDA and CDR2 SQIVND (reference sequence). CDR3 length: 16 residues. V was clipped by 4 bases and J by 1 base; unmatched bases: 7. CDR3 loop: CASSTGQGVTSYEQYF. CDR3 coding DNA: TGTGCCAGTAGTACCGGACAGGGGGTAACATCCTACGAGCAGTACTTC.